Presented here are 19 T cell receptor beta chains from one specimen sequenced in a study of CD8 T cells in ankylosing spondylitis. Study conclusions and caveats: For ankylosing spondylitis blood, a TCR beta motif of seven to nine highly homologous variants appeared characteristic.

TCRdb passed the 5' RACE reads through MiXCR, listing each CDR3 protein once. The profile covers under 950,000 distinct CDR3 sequences, with 19% appearing a single time and about 20% taken by the ten largest. Their cognate antigens are unknown. The source material was blood, either unsorted or a sorted T cell fraction (not recorded which). The receptors were gathered from a male donor with ankylosing spondylitis.

The chain carries TRBV12-3 or TRBV12-4 and TRBJ1-5, with 9 bases lining up with TRBD1. The junction had 7 bases not matched to a gene; V was cut back by 6 bases and J by 7 bases. The CDR3 spans 14 residues. This chain's CDR3 is CASRRDRDRQPQHF. The CDR3 DNA sequence: TGTGCCAGCAGACGGGACAGGGACAGACAGCCCCAGCATTTT.

The J gene is TRBJ2-5, the V gene TRBV10-3; tentatively, D is TRBD2 (6 bases). This CDR3 comprises 17 residues. V was cut by 6 bases and J by 3 bases, with 23 bases left in between. Germline V gene sequence: CDR1 ENHRY, CDR2 SYGVKD. For the CDR3, the DNA is TGTGCCATCAGGGGGGGAACCGGGACTTTCTACGAAGAGACCCAGTACTTC. It translates to CAIRGGTGTFYEETQYF.

This clonotype appeared many times. This chain joins TRBV15 and TRBJ2-5, with 9 bases matching TRBD2. V lost 1 base and J lost 0; bases outside the gene matches: 3. Per germline, CDR1 LNHNV and CDR2 YYDKDF (reference sequence). The CDR3 runs 16 residues. CDR3 sequence reads: CATSRVVAGDQETQYF. CDR3 sequence (DNA): TGTGCCACCAGCAGAGTTGTAGCGGGAGACCAAGAGACCCAGTACTTC.

The V call is TRBV4-1, the J call TRBJ1-3; a possible D gene is TRBD1 (6 bases). Germline V gene data show CDR1 as MGHRA and CDR2 as YSYEKL. There are 16 residues in the CDR3. The V and J ends lost 4 bases and 1 base respectively, with 14 bases between them. The CDR3 reads CASSPGQGRSGNTIYF. DNA for the CDR3: TGCGCCAGCAGCCCCGGCCAGGGGAGGTCTGGAAACACCATATATTTT.

The chain combines TRBV6-2 or TRBV6-3 with TRBJ2-3; 14 nucleotides match TRBD2. Per the germline V gene, CDR1 is MNHEY and CDR2 is SVGEGT. V lost 2 bases, J lost 2 bases, and 3 bases stayed unmatched. There are 17 residues in the CDR3. The CDR3 DNA sequence: TGTGCCAGCAGTTACACGGGACTAGCGGGAGTCACAGATACGCAGTATTTT. Translating gives CASSYTGLAGVTDTQYF.

Details on this clonotype: An end of the junction differs from the germline gene, which may be a read error. The gene calls are TRBV29-1 and TRBJ1-1, with D unclear. This CDR3 is built from 10 residues. CDR1 and CDR2 from the germline V gene are SQVTM and ANQGSEA. CDR3 sequence (DNA): TGCAGCGTTGTATATTTAAATCATTCCTTT. Translation gives CSVVYLNHSF.

V usage is TRBV12-3 or TRBV12-4 and J usage is TRBJ2-7; D ambiguous. Trimming removed 2 bases at V and 2 bases at J, with 7 bases between. The length of the CDR3 is 13 residues. The CDR3 DNA follows: TGTGCCAGCAGTTTACGCCTAACCTACGAGCAGTACTTC. It translates to CASSLRLTYEQYF.

The rearrangement links TRBV20-1 to TRBJ2-1; D unresolved. This CDR3 region has 14 residues. The V gene lost 3 bases and the J gene lost 5 bases, with 14 bases spanning the gap. Looked up from germline, CDR1 is DFQATT and CDR2 is SNEGSKA (reference sequence). The CDR3 bases are TGCAGTGCTAGGAACTTTATCGTTAACAATGAGCAGTTCTTC. Translation: CSARNFIVNNEQFF.

This chain joins TRBV29-1 and TRBJ2-1; TRBD2 matches 10 bases. V trimming: 1 base; J trimming: 11 bases; junction bases outside the gene matches: 2. Germline V lookup: CDR1 SQVTM, CDR2 ANQGSEA. This CDR3 spans 12 amino acids. CDR3 in DNA: TGCAGCGTTGAAGTTAGCGGGGGGCAGCAGTTCTTC. Translation: CSVEVSGGQQFF.

The V call is TRBV6-2 or TRBV6-3, the J call TRBJ1-5; D ambiguous. The germline V gene encodes CDR1 MNHEY and CDR2 SVGEGT. The CDR3 runs 12 residues. V shed 4 bases and J shed 8 bases, with 9 bases lying between them. CDR3 nucleotide sequence: TGTGCCAGCAGTTCCCGTGAGGAGCCCCAGCATTTT. This sequence encodes CASSSREEPQHF.

The rearrangement links TRBV14 to TRBJ2-3; TRBD1 aligns across 9 bases. Germline V gene data show CDR1 as SGHDN and CDR2 as FVKESK. The CDR3 extends over 14 amino acids. J gave up 4 bases and V 7 bases, and 6 bases lay outside the gene matches. This chain's CDR3 is CASTKGQGADTQYF. The DNA for the CDR3 is TGTGCCAGCACGAAGGGACAGGGAGCAGATACGCAGTATTTT.

This chain links TRBV5-1 with TRBJ2-1, with D possibly being TRBD1 or TRBD2 (5 bases each). The CDR3 is 13 residues long. The V and J ends lost 0 bases and 9 bases respectively, with 10 bases between them. The germline V gene has CDR1 SGHRS and CDR2 YFSETQ. Here the CDR3 DNA reads TGCGCCAGCAGCTTGGAAACTGGGGGTGAGCAGTTCTTC. This translates into CASSLETGGEQFF.

CDR3 DNA: TGTGCCAGCAGTAAGACAGGGGCGGACACTGAAGCTTTCTTT. As protein: CASSKTGADTEAFF. The rearrangement links TRBV12-3 or TRBV12-4 to TRBJ1-1, with 8 bases fitting TRBD1. CDR3 length: 14 amino acids. Trimming removed 5 bases from V and 3 bases from J; junction bases left unmatched: 5.

The rearrangement uses TRBV9 and TRBJ1-6, with D tentatively TRBD1 (6 bases). This CDR3 contains 17 residues. CDR1 is SGDLS, CDR2 YYNGEE, per germline. Trimming pared 7 bases from V and 7 bases from J, leaving 24 bases between. The CDR3 sequence: CASLLRGRGEGNSPLHF. CDR3 coding DNA: TGTGCCAGCCTTCTTAGGGGGAGGGGCGAAGGGAATTCACCCCTCCACTTT. Looking up the rest from reference TRBV9 and TRBJ1-6 gives the full variable domain: DSGVTQTPKHLITATGQRVTLRCSPRSGDLSVYWYQQSLDQGLQFLIQYYNGEERAKGNILERFSAQQFPDLHSELNLSSLELGDSALYFCASLLRGRGEGNSPLHFGNGTRLTVT.

The table lists this clonotype with a count of one. This chain connects TRBV6-2 or TRBV6-3 to TRBJ2-7; D is possibly TRBD1 or TRBD2 (9 bases each). The CDR3 covers 19 residues. Germline V gene lookup returns CDR1 MNHEY and CDR2 SVGEGT. V was pared by 5 bases and J by 6 bases, with 32 bases between. The CDR3 is CASSTAGQGRLAGAGEQYF. The CDR3 nucleotides read TGTGCCAGCAGTACCGCCGGACAGGGGAGATTAGCGGGAGCGGGCGAGCAGTACTTC.

This clonotype has more than one count but fewer than ten. The rearrangement joins TRBV7-9 to TRBJ1-4, with D possibly matching TRBD1 (5 bases). CDR3 length equals 15 residues. The V gene's germline CDR1 is SEHNR and CDR2 FQNEAQ (reference sequence). V was clipped by 2 bases and J by 5 bases, with 12 bases between them. CDR3 nucleotide sequence: TGTGCCAGCAGCTTAAAAGGGGCTACGAATGAAAAACTGTTTTTT. Translating gives CASSLKGATNEKLFF. Full variable domain (missing parts from reference TRBV7-9 and TRBJ1-4): DTGVSQNPRHKITKRGQNVTFRCDPISEHNRLYWYRQTLGQGPEFLTYFQNEAQLEKSRLLSDRFSAERPKGSFSTLEIQRTEQGDSAMYLCASSLKGATNEKLFFGSGTQLSVL.

This clonotype was found a few times. The chain couples TRBV5-1 to TRBJ1-1; a possible D gene is TRBD1 (6 bases). CDR3 length equals 14 residues. Per germline, CDR1 SGHRS and CDR2 YFSETQ. Trimming pared 0 bases from V and 5 bases from J, leaving 11 bases between. CDR3 residues: CASSLGRGWTEAFF. In nucleotides, the CDR3 is TGCGCCAGCAGCTTGGGCAGGGGTTGGACTGAAGCTTTCTTT.

The V gene is TRBV12-3 or TRBV12-4, the J gene TRBJ1-3; D might be TRBD1 (5 bases). The V end was cut by 4 bases, the J end by 4 bases, with 14 bases between. This CDR3 has 15 amino acids. CDR3 amino acids: CASSSAGLRGNTIYF. As DNA, the CDR3 is TGTGCCAGCAGTTCGGCAGGGCTGCGGGGAAACACCATATATTTT.

This sequence joins TRBV2 and TRBJ2-2; D perhaps matches TRBD1 (5 bases). The CDR3 is 19 amino acids. The germline V gene has CDR1 SNHLY and CDR2 FYNNEI. V shed 2 bases and J shed 7 bases, with 26 bases lying between them. The CDR3 is CASSESRLGRVGRGGELFF. In DNA, the CDR3 is TGTGCCAGCAGTGAATCGAGATTGGGCAGGGTGGGGCGAGGCGGGGAGCTGTTTTTT.